These 10 T cell receptor beta chains share one sample of origin, sequenced in a study of beta chain features in type 1 diabetes. The isolated RNA, all of it, was reverse transcribed, so expressed TCRB transcripts were what got sequenced. This table comes from immunoSEQ multiplex PCR, and its TCRdb copy is limited to in-frame clones, with some not included. This table has about half a million clones, approximately 10% appearing once. Material for sequencing was naive CD4+ T cells from blood. The receptors were sampled from a woman aged 18-35 years in good health.

The chain couples TRBV29-1 to TRBJ1-1; 7 bases are shared with TRBD1. CDR3 length: 13 residues. V lost 7 bases, J lost 4 bases, and 9 bases stayed unmatched. CDR1 is SQVTM and CDR2 is ANQGSEA in the germline V gene. This CDR3 is CSGTQGRSTEAFF. The CDR3 DNA is TGCAGCGGCACACAGGGGAGGAGCACTGAAGCTTTCTTT.

This clone was recorded a few times. The chain employs TRBV9 and TRBJ2-1; 11 bases match TRBD2. The CDR3 runs to 15 residues. The V and J ends lost 6 bases and 3 bases, in that order; junction bases with no gene match: 5. Germline CDR1 and CDR2: SGDLS and YYNGEE. The CDR3 protein is CASTKGTSGYNEQFF. The DNA for the CDR3 is TGTGCCAGCACCAAAGGGACTAGCGGCTACAATGAGCAGTTCTTC. Based on the CDR3 plus reference TRBV9 and TRBJ2-1, the full variable domain is DSGVTQTPKHLITATGQRVTLRCSPRSGDLSVYWYQQSLDQGLQFLIQYYNGEERAKGNILERFSAQQFPDLHSELNLSSLELGDSALYFCASTKGTSGYNEQFFGPGTRLTVL.

The chain has TRBV29-1 and TRBJ2-3; D may be TRBD2 (5 bases). The CDR3 length is 13 residues. Germline V gives CDR1 SQVTM, CDR2 ANQGSEA. The CDR3 is CSVAEVSTDTQYF. The DNA for the CDR3 is TGCAGTGTGGCGGAGGTCAGCACAGATACGCAGTATTTT.

This clone was observed a handful of times. This sequence joins TRBV2 and TRBJ2-3, with TRBD2 matching over 8 bases. The germline V gene encodes CDR1 SNHLY and CDR2 FYNNEI. The ends lost 3 bases at V and 4 bases at J; junction bases unmatched: 6. The CDR3 extends over 15 amino acids. In DNA form, the CDR3 reads TGTGCCAGCAGTGACGAGCGGGGGCCTGCAGATACGCAGTATTTT. It is translated as CASSDERGPADTQYF.

This chain connects TRBV4-3 to TRBJ2-5; D not certain. This CDR3 contains 18 residues. The germline gives CDR1 LGHNA, CDR2 YSLEER. The V and J ends lost 1 base and 1 base respectively, with 19 bases between them. The CDR3 nucleotides read TGCGCCAGCAGCCAAGCGTGGAGCCTTCAAGGTGGCCAAGAGACCCAGTACTTC. This encodes CASSQAWSLQGGQETQYF.

This clone was seen a handful of times. The same CDR3 is also encoded by other DNA sequences in this sample. The rearrangement joins TRBV15 to TRBJ2-7, with D unclear. CDR1 and CDR2 from the germline V gene are LNHNV and YYDKDF (reference sequence). The CDR3 sequence is 13 residues long. V was trimmed by 0 bases and J by 4 bases, leaving 7 bases between them. The CDR3 loop is CATSRDSGYEQYF. CDR3 nucleotide sequence: TGTGCCACCAGCAGAGATTCTGGTTACGAGCAGTACTTC.

This rearrangement joins TRBV4-2 to TRBJ2-3; no clear D gene. With 4 bases removed from V and 1 base from J, the gap between germline ends came to 12 bases. This CDR3 has 15 residues. Germline assignment: CDR1 LGHNA and CDR2 YNFKEQ. The CDR3, as DNA: TGTGCCAGCAGCCCTAGAGGTCAGGGCACAGATACGCAGTATTTT. It is translated as CASSPRGQGTDTQYF.

This clone was seen a few times. This sequence joins TRBV5-4 and TRBJ1-2; tentative D call: TRBD1 (5 bases). The ends were cut back, 3 bases at V and 6 bases at J, with 15 bases in the middle. Germline CDR1 SGHNT, CDR2 YYREEE (reference sequence). The CDR3 length is 14 residues. The CDR3 sequence is CASSSQGQGHGYTF. The DNA of the CDR3 is TGTGCCAGCAGCTCCCAAGGGCAGGGTCATGGCTACACCTTC.

This clone has more than one count but fewer than ten. V and J are TRBV13 and TRBJ1-2; the D is unclear. Germline CDR1 PRHDT, CDR2 FYEKMQ (reference sequence). V was pared by 1 base and J by 2 bases, with 11 bases between. This CDR3 contains 15 residues. CDR3 sequence: CASSLDRRKNYGYTF. DNA for the CDR3: TGTGCCAGCAGCTTAGACCGACGGAAGAACTATGGCTACACCTTC.

This clone was counted a few times. The chain links TRBV5-4 to TRBJ2-3; the D gene is possibly TRBD1 (6 bases). The V end was cut by 3 bases, the J end by 0 bases, with 11 bases between. Germline V lookup: CDR1 SGHNT, CDR2 YYREEE (reference sequence). This CDR3 region has 15 residues. The CDR3 DNA reads TGTGCCAGCAGCTCCAAACAGGGTAGCACAGATACGCAGTATTTT. Its protein product is CASSSKQGSTDTQYF.